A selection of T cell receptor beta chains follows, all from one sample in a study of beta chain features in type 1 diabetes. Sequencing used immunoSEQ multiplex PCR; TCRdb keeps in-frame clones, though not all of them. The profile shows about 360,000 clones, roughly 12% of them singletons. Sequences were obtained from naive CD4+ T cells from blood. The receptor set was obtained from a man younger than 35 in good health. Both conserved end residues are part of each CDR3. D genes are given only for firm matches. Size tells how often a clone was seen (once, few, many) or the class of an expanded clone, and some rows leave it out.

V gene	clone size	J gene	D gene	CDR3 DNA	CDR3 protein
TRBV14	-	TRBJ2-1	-	TGTGCCAGCAGCCAAGTTCTCGCTAGCGCGTCCTACAATGAGCAGTTCTTC	CASSQVLASASYNEQFF
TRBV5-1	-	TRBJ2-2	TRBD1	TGCGCCAGCACCCCTTCCGGGACAGGTTCCTTCGGGGAGCTGTTTTTT	CASTPSGTGSFGELFF
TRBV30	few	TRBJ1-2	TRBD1	TGTGCCTGCTCCGGGACAGGATTTTTGGTGAATGGCTACACCTTC	CACSGTGFLVNGYTF
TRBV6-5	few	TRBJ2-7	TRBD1	TGTGCCAGCAGTACCTTCGGGACAGGGACCTACGAGCAGTACTTC	CASSTFGTGTYEQYF
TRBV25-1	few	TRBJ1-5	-	TGTGCCAGCAGTGAAGCCGGACTCAGTTCGCCCCAGCATTTT	CASSEAGLSSPQHF
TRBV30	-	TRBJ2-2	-	TGTGCCTGGAGTCCTCTGATAATAGGAGTGGCGGGGAGCACCGGGGAGCTGTTTTTT	CAWSPLIIGVAGSTGELFF
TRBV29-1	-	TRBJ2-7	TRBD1	TGCAGCGTTGCCGTGACAGGGGGCTACGAGCAGTACTTC	CSVAVTGGYEQYF
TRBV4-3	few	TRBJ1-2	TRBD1	TGCGCCAGCAGCCAGGCGGACAGGGGTGATGGCTACACCTTC	CASSQADRGDGYTF
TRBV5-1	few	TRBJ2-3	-	TGCGCCAGCAGCGGCAGGACAGAAAGCACAGATACGCAGTATTTT	CASSGRTESTDTQYF
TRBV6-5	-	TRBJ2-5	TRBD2	TGTGCCAGCACCCGGGGGGTAGGGACCCAGTACTTC	CASTRGVGTQYF
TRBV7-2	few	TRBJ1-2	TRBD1	TGTGCCAGCAGTCGAACAGGGGTGGACTATGGCTACACCTTC	CASSRTGVDYGYTF
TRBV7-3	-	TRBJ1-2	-	TGTGCCAGCAGCTTAACGGCCAGCTATGGCTACACCTTC	CASSLTASYGYTF
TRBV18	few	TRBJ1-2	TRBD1	TGTGCCAGCTCCCCAGGACAGGGGGGGTCTTTTGCATATGGCTACACCTTC	CASSPGQGGSFAYGYTF
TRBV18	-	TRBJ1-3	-	TGTGCCAGCTCACCAAGGGGAATCCTTGGAAACACCATATATTTT	CASSPRGILGNTIYF
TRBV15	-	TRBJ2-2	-	TGTGCCACCAGCAGAGCGGCGGTACTGAACACCGGGGAGCTGTTTTTT	CATSRAAVLNTGELFF
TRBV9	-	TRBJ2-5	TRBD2	TGTGCCAGCAGCGTAGTGGGACTAGCTGGGGAGACCCAGTACTTC	CASSVVGLAGETQYF
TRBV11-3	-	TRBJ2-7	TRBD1	TGTGCCAGCAGCTTAGGTCGGACAGGGGGCTGGGACGAGCAGTACTTC	CASSLGRTGGWDEQYF
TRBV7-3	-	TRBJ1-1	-	TGTGCCAGCAGCTTTCAGGGCATGAACACTGAAGCTTTCTTT	CASSFQGMNTEAFF
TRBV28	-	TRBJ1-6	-	TGTGCCAGCAGTACCCCAGACAGAGCTAATTCACCCCTCCACTTT	CASSTPDRANSPLHF
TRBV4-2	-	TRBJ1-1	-	TGTGCCAGCAGCCTGCAGGGGAACACTGAAGCTTTCTTT	CASSLQGNTEAFF
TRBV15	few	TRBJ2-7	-	TGTGCCACCAGCATTCGCGGACTCCTCTACGAGCAGTACTTC	CATSIRGLLYEQYF
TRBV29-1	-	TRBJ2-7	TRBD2	TGCAGCGTTAGGGAGCCCTTCCGCGGGACTAGCGGCTTTTCAGTTTACGAGCAGTACTTC	CSVREPFRGTSGFSVYEQYF
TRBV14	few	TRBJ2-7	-	TGTGCCAGCAGTCCCATTGCGGGGATCTACGAGCAGTACTTC	CASSPIAGIYEQYF
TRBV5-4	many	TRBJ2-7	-	TGTGCCAGCAGCGCACAGGGTGGCGAGCAGTACTTC	CASSAQGGEQYF
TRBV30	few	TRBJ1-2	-	TGTGCCTGGAGTAGCGAAAGAAACTATGGCTACACCTTC	CAWSSERNYGYTF
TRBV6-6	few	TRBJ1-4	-	TGTGCCAGCAGTTCGCGGTCAAATGAAAAACTGTTTTTT	CASSSRSNEKLFF
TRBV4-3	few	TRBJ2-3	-	TGCGCCAGCAGCTTACGTCCGACCGGAGGGCCCACAGATACGCAGTATTTT	CASSLRPTGGPTDTQYF
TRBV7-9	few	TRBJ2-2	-	TGTGCCAGCAGCTCACTCGGGAACACCGGGGAGCTGTTTTTT	CASSSLGNTGELFF
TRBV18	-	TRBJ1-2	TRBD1	TGTGCCAGCTCACCTAAGGGGGCCTATGGCTACACCTTC	CASSPKGAYGYTF